This passage covers 15 T cell receptor beta chains from one sample sequenced in a study of identical twins. MiXCR, run by TCRdb on the 5' RACE reads, gives a single entry per CDR3 protein. The data hold hundreds of thousands of distinct CDR3 sequences, with around 8.6% observed a single time. Separately, the same data were catalogued under a study of yellow fever vaccine responses in identical twins.

Sequencing was done on a sample of PBMCs. All receptors come from a woman under 30 in good health.

V is TRBV7-9 and J is TRBJ2-1, with 14 bases aligning to TRBD2. This CDR3 has 16 residues. Germline V gene lookup returns CDR1 SEHNR and CDR2 FQNEAQ (reference sequence). Unmatched junction bases numbered 11, after V lost 5 bases and J lost 11 bases. Here the CDR3 reads CASSHGMGLAGVKQFF. The CDR3, as DNA: TGTGCCAGCAGCCACGGGATGGGACTAGCGGGGGTAAAGCAGTTCTTC. The full variable domain, its missing parts supplied by reference TRBV7-9 and TRBJ2-1, is DTGVSQNPRHKITKRGQNVTFRCDPISEHNRLYWYRQTLGQGPEFLTYFQNEAQLEKSRLLSDRFSAERPKGSFSTLEIQRTEQGDSAMYLCASSHGMGLAGVKQFFGPGTRLTVL.

For the CDR3, the DNA is TGTGCCACCAAAGGGAACTATGGCTACACCTTC. Its protein product is CATKGNYGYTF. V and J are TRBV24-1 and TRBJ1-2; unclear D gene. CDR1 and CDR2 from the germline V gene are KGHDR and SFDVKD. This CDR3 has 11 amino acids. The V gene lost 8 bases and the J gene lost 2 bases, with 5 bases spanning the gap.

The genes are TRBV9 and TRBJ2-1; possible D gene TRBD2, 5 bases. V gave up 0 bases and J gave up 6 bases, with 19 bases separating them. CDR1 and CDR2 (germline): SGDLS, YYNGEE. CDR3 length: 17 amino acids. In nucleotides, the CDR3 is TGTGCCAGCAGCGTAGGGTACGACCAGCGGATTACCAATGAGCAGTTCTTC. It is translated as CASSVGYDQRITNEQFF.

The sample holds a few counts of this clonotype. V is TRBV7-9 and J is TRBJ2-1; 10 nucleotides agree with TRBD1. This CDR3 comprises 15 residues. Germline V gives CDR1 SEHNR, CDR2 FQNEAQ (reference sequence). V shed 5 bases and J 6 bases; nucleotides not matched to a gene: 7. CDR3: CASSPRQGASNEQFF. The CDR3 nucleotides read TGTGCCAGCAGCCCGCGACAGGGGGCAAGCAATGAGCAGTTCTTC.

The chain combines TRBV3-1 with TRBJ2-4, with 7 bases lining up with TRBD1. Germline V lookup: CDR1 LGHDT, CDR2 YNNKEL (reference sequence). Unmatched junction bases numbered 2, after V lost 3 bases and J lost 6 bases. This CDR3 spans 13 amino acids. The CDR3 sequence: CASSHGQANIQYF. The CDR3 DNA follows: TGTGCCAGCAGCCATGGACAGGCAAACATTCAGTACTTC.

The chain recombines TRBV4-2 with TRBJ2-1; D perhaps matches TRBD1 (5 bases). The CDR3 runs to 17 residues. V was cut by 0 bases and J by 1 base, with 13 bases left in between. The germline V gene has CDR1 LGHNA and CDR2 YNFKEQ. The CDR3: CASSQDGRAFSYNEQFF. CDR3 bases: TGTGCCAGCAGCCAAGATGGCAGGGCGTTTTCCTACAATGAGCAGTTCTTC.

This clonotype was observed a few times. The chain links TRBV12-3 or TRBV12-4 to TRBJ1-2; 8 bases are a match to TRBD1. Trimming took 6 bases from V and 3 from J; bases not matched to a gene: 6. The CDR3 length is 14 residues. The CDR3 here is CASSHQQGDYGYTF. The CDR3 nucleotides are TGTGCCAGCAGCCATCAACAGGGGGACTATGGCTACACCTTC.

Ten or more counts support this clonotype. The V call is TRBV20-1, the J call TRBJ1-1; 7 nucleotides match TRBD1. Germline values: CDR1 DFQATT, CDR2 SNEGSKA (reference sequence). With 2 bases clipped from V and 1 base from J, the junction kept 4 bases outside the gene matches. CDR3 length equals 14 residues. CDR3 sequence reads: CSARIRQGNTEAFF. The CDR3 DNA follows: TGCAGTGCTAGAATTAGACAGGGGAACACTGAAGCTTTCTTT.

This clonotype appeared many times. The V and J genes are TRBV12-3 or TRBV12-4 and TRBJ1-1; TRBD1 matches at 7 bases. Trimming cost V 2 bases and J 1 base; bases outside gene matches: 1. The CDR3 loop spans 14 amino acids. This CDR3 is CASSLRDRNTEAFF. The CDR3 coding sequence is TGTGCCAGCAGTTTACGGGACAGGAACACTGAAGCTTTCTTT.

This clonotype occurred many times. This sequence joins TRBV7-8 and TRBJ2-1; 9 positions match TRBD1. The germline gives CDR1 SGHVS, CDR2 FQNEAQ. The J segment lost 6 bases and the V segment lost 5 bases, leaving 11 bases of the junction unmatched. This CDR3 is built from 16 residues. The CDR3 DNA follows: TGTGCCAGCAGCCTAGGACCGGGACAGGGCCTCAATGAGCAGTTCTTC. Protein: CASSLGPGQGLNEQFF. Together with reference TRBV7-8 and TRBJ2-1, the CDR3 gives the full variable domain: GAGVSQSPRYKVAKRGQDVALRCDPISGHVSLFWYQQALGQGPEFLTYFQNEAQLDKSGLPSDRFFAERPEGSVSTLKIQRTQQEDSAVYLCASSLGPGQGLNEQFFGPGTRLTVL.

This clonotype was found a few times. This chain links TRBV6-1 with TRBJ2-7; TRBD1 might be the D (6 bases). Germline V lookup: CDR1 MNHNS, CDR2 SASEGT. The germline V and J ends were trimmed by 3 bases and 3 bases, with 9 bases remaining between them. This CDR3 spans 13 amino acids. This chain's CDR3 is CASSDRTVYEQYF. For the CDR3, the DNA is TGTGCCAGCAGTGACCGGACAGTCTACGAGCAGTACTTC.

The V gene is TRBV14, the J gene TRBJ2-7; weak D call: TRBD1 (6 bases). Trimming cost V 1 base and J 7 bases, with 11 bases left between them. CDR3 length equals 13 residues. The germline V gene has CDR1 SGHDN and CDR2 FVKESK. The CDR3 region has the DNA TGTGCCAGCAGCCAAGTCGGACAGAAAGAGCAGTACTTC. Translating it yields CASSQVGQKEQYF.

The chain is built from TRBV18 and TRBJ2-7; D tentatively fits TRBD1 or TRBD2 (5 bases each). The CDR3 runs to 15 residues. The germline gives CDR1 KGHSH, CDR2 LQKENI. The V end was cut by 2 bases, the J end by 0 bases, with 11 bases between. DNA for the CDR3: TGTGCCAGCTCACCAGCCGGGGCAAGCTCCTACGAGCAGTACTTC. Translating gives CASSPAGASSYEQYF. The full variable domain, rest sourced from reference TRBV18 and TRBJ2-7, is NAGVMQNPRHLVRRRGQEARLRCSPMKGHSHVYWYRQLPEEGLKFMVYLQKENIIDESGMPKERFSAEFPKEGPSILRIQQVVRGDSAAYFCASSPAGASSYEQYFGPGTRLTVT.

This clonotype was seen a few times. The gene calls are TRBV2 and TRBJ2-1, with 10 bases fitting TRBD1. This CDR3 has 18 amino acids. V shed 10 bases and J 5 bases; nucleotides not matched to a gene: 20. Looked up from germline, CDR1 is SNHLY and CDR2 is FYNNEI. The CDR3 coding sequence is TGTGCCAAAGAACCCGGGACAGGGGTTCGATTGGGGCACAATGAGCAGTTCTTC. Protein: CAKEPGTGVRLGHNEQFF.

This clonotype was observed a single time. The rearrangement uses TRBV7-3 and TRBJ2-1; the match to TRBD1 covers 10 bases. Germline assignment: CDR1 SGHTA and CDR2 FQGTGA. The CDR3 covers 15 residues. V was pared by 2 bases and J by 7 bases, with 5 bases of the junction left unmatched. The CDR3 bases are TGTGCCAGCAGCTTATCGGGACAGGGGTGGAATGAGCAGTTCTTC. Protein product: CASSLSGQGWNEQFF.